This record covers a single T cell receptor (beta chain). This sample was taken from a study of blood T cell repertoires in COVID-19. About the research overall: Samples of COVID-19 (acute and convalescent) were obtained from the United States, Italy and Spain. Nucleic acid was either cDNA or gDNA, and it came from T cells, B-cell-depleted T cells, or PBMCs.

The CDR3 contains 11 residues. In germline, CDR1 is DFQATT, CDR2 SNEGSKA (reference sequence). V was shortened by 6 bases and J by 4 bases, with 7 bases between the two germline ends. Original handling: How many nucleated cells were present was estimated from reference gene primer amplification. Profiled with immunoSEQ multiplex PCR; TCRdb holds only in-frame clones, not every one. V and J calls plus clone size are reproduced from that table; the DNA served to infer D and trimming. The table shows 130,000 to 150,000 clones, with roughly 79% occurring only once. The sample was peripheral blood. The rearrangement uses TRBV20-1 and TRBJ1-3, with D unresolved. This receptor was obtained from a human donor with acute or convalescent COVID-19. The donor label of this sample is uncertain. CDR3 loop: CSAEEGNTIYF. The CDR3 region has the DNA TGCAGTGCAGAGGAGGGAAACACCATATATTTT.